This entry is about one TCR beta chain. Its cognate antigen is unknown. The entry originates in a study of T cells expressing NK-cell markers. About the study: Investigators obtained TCR beta repertoires from sorted CD3+CD56+NKG2C+, CD3+CD56+NKG2C- and CD3+CD56-NKG2C+ T cells. Seven donors tested HCMV-seropositive and one tested seronegative among the eight sequenced.

TCRdb re-analyzed the 5' RACE reads; it lists each CDR3 protein once, without DNA. The sample data list approximately 440,000 distinct CDR3 sequences. Study-wide results and caveats: Whether expanded NKG2C+ T cell clones were HCMV specific stayed uncertain. Several donors had dominant NKG2C+ clonotypes that comprised roughly 1.0-7.5% of their CD8+ T cells.

The CDR3 is 13 residues long. CDR1 and CDR2 from the germline V gene are MNHEY and SVGEGT. This receptor was obtained from a woman between 50 and 59 years old in good health. The specimen sequenced was blood T cells: a sorted CD56 or NKG2C T cell subset, CD4+ or CD8+ T cells, or bulk PBMC T cells (not recorded which). V and J are TRBV6-2 or TRBV6-3 and TRBJ2-2; TCRdb's D call of TRBD1 is untestable without DNA. CDR3 amino acids: CASSGQNTWELFF.